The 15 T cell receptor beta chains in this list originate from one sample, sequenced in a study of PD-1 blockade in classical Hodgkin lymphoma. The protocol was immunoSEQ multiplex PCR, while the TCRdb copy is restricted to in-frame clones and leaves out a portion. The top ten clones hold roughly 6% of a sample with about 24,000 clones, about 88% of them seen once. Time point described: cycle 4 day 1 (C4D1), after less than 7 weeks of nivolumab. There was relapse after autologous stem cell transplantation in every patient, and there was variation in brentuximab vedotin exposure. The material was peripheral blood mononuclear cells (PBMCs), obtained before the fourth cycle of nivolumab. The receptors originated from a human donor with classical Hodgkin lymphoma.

CDR3 sequence: CASSFPGLAGGPTDTQYF. In DNA form, the CDR3 reads TGTGCCAGCAGCTTTCCGGGACTAGCGGGGGGGCCAACAGATACGCAGTATTTT. The chain couples TRBV11-3 to TRBJ2-3, with 16 positions matching TRBD2. Trimming took 3 bases from V and 3 from J; bases not matched to a gene: 6. Germline values: CDR1 SGHNT, CDR2 YENEEA. The CDR3 has 18 amino acids.

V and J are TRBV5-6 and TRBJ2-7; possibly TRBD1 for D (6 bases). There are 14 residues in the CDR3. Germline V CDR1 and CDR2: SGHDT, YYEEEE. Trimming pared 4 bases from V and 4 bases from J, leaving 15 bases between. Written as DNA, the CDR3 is TGTGCCAGCAGCCCGGGGCAGGGGTTTTACGAGCAGTACTTC. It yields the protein CASSPGQGFYEQYF.

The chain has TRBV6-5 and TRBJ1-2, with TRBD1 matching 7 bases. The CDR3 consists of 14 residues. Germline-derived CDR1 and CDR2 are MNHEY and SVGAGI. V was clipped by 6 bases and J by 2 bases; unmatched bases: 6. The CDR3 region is CASSPTGANYGYTF. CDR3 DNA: TGTGCCAGCAGCCCCACAGGGGCCAACTATGGCTACACCTTC.

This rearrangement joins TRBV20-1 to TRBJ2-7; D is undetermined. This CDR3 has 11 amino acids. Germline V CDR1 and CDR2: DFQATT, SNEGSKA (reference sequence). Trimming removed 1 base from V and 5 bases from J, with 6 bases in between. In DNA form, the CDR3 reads TGCAGTGCTAGAGCTGGGCACGAGCAGTACTTC. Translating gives CSARAGHEQYF.

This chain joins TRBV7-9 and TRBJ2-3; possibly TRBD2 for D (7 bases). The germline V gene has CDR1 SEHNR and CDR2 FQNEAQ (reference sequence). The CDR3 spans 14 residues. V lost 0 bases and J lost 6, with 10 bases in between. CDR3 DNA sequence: TGTGCCAGCAGCTTAGCGGCGGGGGCTGATACGCAGTATTTT. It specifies CASSLAAGADTQYF.

The CDR3 sequence: CASSLTWGGNEKLFF. CDR3 DNA sequence: TGTGCCAGCAGCTTGACCTGGGGGGGGAATGAAAAACTGTTTTTT. The chain is built from TRBV5-4 and TRBJ1-4; maybe TRBD1 (5 bases). Trimming removed 1 base from V and 5 bases from J, with 12 bases in between. CDR3 length: 15 amino acids. Per the germline V gene, CDR1 is SGHNT and CDR2 is YYREEE (reference sequence).

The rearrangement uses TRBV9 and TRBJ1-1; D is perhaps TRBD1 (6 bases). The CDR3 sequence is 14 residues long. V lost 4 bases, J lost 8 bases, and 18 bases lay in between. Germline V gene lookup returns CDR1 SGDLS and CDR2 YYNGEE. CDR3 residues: CASSSSPGQPEAFF. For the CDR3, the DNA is TGTGCCAGCAGCTCGAGCCCTGGACAGCCCGAAGCTTTCTTT.

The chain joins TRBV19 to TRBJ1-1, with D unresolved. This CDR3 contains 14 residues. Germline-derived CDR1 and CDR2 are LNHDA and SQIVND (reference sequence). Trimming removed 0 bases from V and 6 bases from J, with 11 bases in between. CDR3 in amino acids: CASSIDRLAAEAFF. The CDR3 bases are TGTGCCAGTAGTATAGATAGACTTGCGGCTGAAGCTTTCTTT. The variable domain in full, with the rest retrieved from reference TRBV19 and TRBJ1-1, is DGGITQSPKYLFRKEGQNVTLSCEQNLNHDAMYWYRQDPGQGLRLIYYSQIVNDFQKGDIAEGYSVSREKKESFPLTVTSAQKNPTAFYLCASSIDRLAAEAFFGQGTRLTVV.

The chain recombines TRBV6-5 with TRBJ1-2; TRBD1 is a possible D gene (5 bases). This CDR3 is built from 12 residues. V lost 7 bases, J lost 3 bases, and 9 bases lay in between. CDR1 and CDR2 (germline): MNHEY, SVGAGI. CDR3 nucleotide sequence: TGTGCCAGCAAAAGACAGTACTATGGCTACACCTTC. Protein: CASKRQYYGYTF.

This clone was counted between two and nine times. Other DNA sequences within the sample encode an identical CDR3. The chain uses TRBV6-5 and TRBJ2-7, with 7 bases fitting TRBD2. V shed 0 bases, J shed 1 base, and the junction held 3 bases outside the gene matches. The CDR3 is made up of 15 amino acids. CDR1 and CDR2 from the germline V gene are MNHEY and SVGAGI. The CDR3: CASSYSASGSYEQYF. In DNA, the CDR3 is TGTGCCAGCAGTTACTCGGCTAGCGGATCCTACGAGCAGTACTTC.

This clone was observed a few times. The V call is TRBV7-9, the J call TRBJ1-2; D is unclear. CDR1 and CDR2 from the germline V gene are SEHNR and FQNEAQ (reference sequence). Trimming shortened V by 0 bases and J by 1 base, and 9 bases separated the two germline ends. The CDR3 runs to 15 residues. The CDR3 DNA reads TGTGCCAGCAGCTTAGCGGAGACGGTTAACTATGGCTACACCTTC. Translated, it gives CASSLAETVNYGYTF.

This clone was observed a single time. CDR3 region: CASSLAQAASGNTIYF. CDR3 sequence (DNA): TGTGCCAGCAGCTTAGCGCAGGCAGCCTCTGGAAACACCATATATTTT. The chain joins TRBV7-2 to TRBJ1-3, with D unclear. Looked up from germline, CDR1 is SGHTA and CDR2 is FQGNSA. This CDR3 is built from 16 residues. V was trimmed by 0 bases and J by 0 bases, leaving 9 bases between them.

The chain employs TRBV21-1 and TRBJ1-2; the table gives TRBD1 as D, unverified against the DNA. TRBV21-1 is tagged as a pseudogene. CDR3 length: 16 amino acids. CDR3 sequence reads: CASSKGGDRENYGYTF. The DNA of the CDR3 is TGTGCCAGCAGCAAAGGGGGGGACAGAGAGAACTATGGCTACACCTTC.

The CDR3 here is CASTGEGVYNEQFF. Here the CDR3 DNA reads TGTGCCAGCACCGGAGAGGGCGTCTACAATGAGCAGTTCTTC. The chain employs TRBV9 and TRBJ2-1; D is perhaps TRBD2 (5 bases). CDR1 and CDR2 from the germline V gene are SGDLS and YYNGEE. Trimming left V 6 bases short and J 3 bases short, with 13 bases between. The CDR3 is made up of 14 amino acids. The variable domain in full, completed from reference TRBV9 and TRBJ2-1, reads DSGVTQTPKHLITATGQRVTLRCSPRSGDLSVYWYQQSLDQGLQFLIQYYNGEERAKGNILERFSAQQFPDLHSELNLSSLELGDSALYFCASTGEGVYNEQFFGPGTRLTVL.

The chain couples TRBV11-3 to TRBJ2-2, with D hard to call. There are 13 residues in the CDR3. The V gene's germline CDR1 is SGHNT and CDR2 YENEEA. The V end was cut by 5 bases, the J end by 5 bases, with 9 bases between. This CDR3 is CASSLLKTGELFF. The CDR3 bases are TGTGCCAGCAGCCTCTTAAAGACCGGGGAGCTGTTTTTT. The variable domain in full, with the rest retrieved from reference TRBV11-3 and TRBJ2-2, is EAGVVQSPRYKIIEKKQPVAFWCNPISGHNTLYWYLQNLGQGPELLIRYENEEAVDDSQLPKDRFSAERLKGVDSTLKIQPAELGDSAVYLCASSLLKTGELFFGEGSRLTVL.